Many counts were recorded for the clone carrying this TCR beta chain. Antigen: not known. Sorted CD4+ subsets: naive, central memory, regulatory, stem cell-like memory (CD45RO/CCR7/CD25/CD127/CD95/CD27 panel). Populations isolated by sorting all had purity greater than 95%. V gave up 4 bases and J gave up 0 bases, with 10 bases separating them. The CDR3 is 15 amino acids. Per germline, CDR1 SEHNR and CDR2 FQNEAQ (reference sequence). The sample comes from a study of beta chain features in type 1 diabetes. Every bit of the isolated RNA underwent reverse transcription, so sequencing read expressed TCRB transcripts. Sequencing was performed with immunoSEQ multiplex PCR; in TCRdb, only in-frame clones are kept and a portion is missing. The sample records 130,000 to 150,000 clones, 13% being singletons. Findings of the study overall: TCRB CDR3 length was moderately but significantly reduced in all four CD4+ subsets of Type 1 diabetes patients. For patients, the naive, central memory and Treg TCRB repertoires appeared more alike than for healthy donors. Any HLA effect on TCRB rearrangement was left unresolved by small sub-analyses.

Sequencing input: central memory CD4+ T cells from blood. The genes are TRBV7-9 and TRBJ2-4; D may be TRBD1 (6 bases). The source of this sequence is a man aged 18 to 29 with type 1 diabetes. The CDR3 bases are TGTGCCAGCAGCTCGACAGGCCTAGCCAAAAACATTCAGTACTTC. This encodes CASSSTGLAKNIQYF.